This T cell receptor beta chain emerged from a study of human T cells and chemical hapten exposure. The V gene's germline CDR1 is SGHTA and CDR2 FQGNSA. The CDR3 totals 14 residues. Trimming removed 1 base at V and 4 bases at J, with 9 bases between. The time point was: pre-sensitization, week 0. Indicated treatment: therapeutic diphenylcyclopropenone sensitization with weekly scalp DPC. TCRdb used MiXCR to reprocess the RACE reads, holding one entry per CDR3 protein. The sample has about 250,000 distinct CDR3 sequences, about 7.7% seen once. Whole-study findings and limits: Healthy individuals' immune responses may differ from those of donors, who had alopecia.

This clonotype was counted between two and nine times. As yet, its antigen is unknown. Sample: whole blood, taken in connection with sensitization to the hapten diphenylcyclopropenone (DPC). This chain joins TRBV7-2 and TRBJ2-3; D may be TRBD1 (5 bases). The TCR sequence derives from a man aged 18 to 30 with alopecia areata. Some clones in this sample may be carry-over from other donors' samples. In DNA, the CDR3 is TGTGCCAGCAGCTTAGTAGGGGCCTCAGATACGCAGTATTTT. This encodes CASSLVGASDTQYF.